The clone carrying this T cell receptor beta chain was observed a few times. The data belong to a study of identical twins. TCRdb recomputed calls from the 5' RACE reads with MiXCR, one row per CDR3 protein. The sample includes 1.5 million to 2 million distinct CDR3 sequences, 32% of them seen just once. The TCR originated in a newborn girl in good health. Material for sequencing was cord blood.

The CDR3 DNA is TGTGCCAGCAGTTCCCGGCCTAGCCAAGAGACCCAGTACTTC. Residues: CASSSRPSQETQYF. The chain links TRBV12-3 or TRBV12-4 to TRBJ2-5; no definite D call. With 4 bases removed from V and 1 base from J, the gap between germline ends came to 10 bases. The CDR3 totals 14 residues.